Each of the 15 T cell receptor beta chains below was sequenced from the same sample in a study of blood T cells in healthy people across ages. A second PCR of roughly 7 to 11 cycles used a sample-barcoded 5' primer and a J-beta primer mix. TCRdb used MiXCR to reprocess the 5' RACE reads, holding one entry per CDR3 protein. The sample has about 970,000 distinct CDR3 sequences, roughly 51% seen once; the top ten hold roughly 23%. The sequenced material came from blood. These receptors came from a woman aged 55-75 years in good health.

The J gene is TRBJ1-5, the V gene TRBV25-1, with 8 bases fitting TRBD1. Germline V gene data show CDR1 as MGHDK and CDR2 as SYGVNS. The V segment lost 6 bases and the J segment 1 base; nucleotides outside the gene matches: 8. There are 16 residues in the CDR3. The CDR3 here is CASSEDRDGSNQPQHF. DNA of the CDR3: TGTGCCAGCAGCGAGGACAGGGACGGGAGCAATCAGCCCCAGCATTTT.

This chain connects TRBV4-2 to TRBJ1-1, with a possible D match to TRBD1 (5 bases). CDR1 and CDR2 (germline): LGHNA, YNFKEQ. The CDR3 runs to 15 residues. The germline V and J ends were trimmed by 0 bases and 6 bases, with 14 bases remaining between them. The CDR3 loop reads CASSQDPRGVAEAFF. The CDR3 DNA sequence: TGTGCCAGCAGCCAAGATCCCCGGGGGGTGGCTGAAGCTTTCTTT.

The rearrangement links TRBV5-1 to TRBJ2-3, with 8 bases that match TRBD1. Trimming at V came to 3 bases and at J to 6 bases, leaving 12 bases not matched to a gene. The germline gives CDR1 SGHRS, CDR2 YFSETQ. The CDR3 has 16 residues. The CDR3 bases are TGCGCCAGCAGCTCCGGGGCAGGGGGCGATTTCGATACGCAGTATTTT. Protein product: CASSSGAGGDFDTQYF.

The genes are TRBV27 and TRBJ2-2, with 8 bases matching TRBD2. Germline lookup yields CDR1 MNHEY and CDR2 SMNVEV (reference sequence). Trimming at V came to 4 bases and at J to 3 bases, leaving 19 bases not matched to a gene. The CDR3 consists of 20 residues. CDR3 amino acids: CASSSIGGYLSSGYTGELFF. The CDR3 DNA sequence: TGTGCCAGCAGTTCCATAGGGGGGTACTTATCTAGCGGGTACACCGGGGAGCTGTTTTTT.

This clonotype was seen a few times. This chain uses TRBV12-3 or TRBV12-4 with TRBJ2-3, with 10 bases that match TRBD2. There are 15 residues in the CDR3. After removal of 6 bases from V and 4 bases from J, the junction contained 7 bases not matched to a gene. CDR3 in amino acids: CASSASGRVSDTQYF. In DNA, the CDR3 is TGTGCCAGCAGCGCTAGCGGGAGAGTCTCAGATACGCAGTATTTT.

This clonotype appeared a few times. The chain combines TRBV7-2 with TRBJ2-3; TRBD2 agrees at 8 bases. In germline, CDR1 is SGHTA, CDR2 FQGNSA. This CDR3 spans 16 amino acids. J lost 0 bases, V lost 5 bases, and 7 bases had no gene match. The CDR3 protein is CASSPGTRYSTDTQYF. DNA for the CDR3: TGTGCCAGCAGCCCTGGGACTAGATATAGCACAGATACGCAGTATTTT.

V usage is TRBV28 and J usage is TRBJ2-7; D not certain. The V end was cut by 8 bases, the J end by 7 bases, with 12 bases between. The germline CDR1 and CDR2 sequences are MDHEN and SYDVKM. This CDR3 has 11 residues. The CDR3 bases are TGTGCCAGCTCGATGACGGCGGAGCAGTACTTC. It encodes CASSMTAEQYF.

The chain employs TRBV4-3 and TRBJ2-2; D is unclear. Trimming pared 0 bases from V and 5 bases from J, leaving 4 bases between. Germline CDR1 is LGHNA and CDR2 is YSLEER. The CDR3 is 13 residues long. Here the CDR3 reads CASSQEITGELFF. The DNA of the CDR3 is TGCGCCAGCAGCCAAGAAATTACCGGGGAGCTGTTTTTT.

The V gene is TRBV15, the J gene TRBJ2-5, with D perhaps matching TRBD2 (6 bases). Germline V gives CDR1 LNHNV, CDR2 YYDKDF (reference sequence). Between the trimmed V and J ends, which lost 5 bases and 4 bases, there was a span of 17 bases. The CDR3 consists of 15 residues. The CDR3 DNA reads TGTGCCACCAGCCGTATACTAGCCGGATTAGAGACCCAGTACTTC. Amino acid sequence: CATSRILAGLETQYF.

V gene TRBV15 combines with J gene TRBJ2-5, with TRBD2 matching over 13 bases. Germline loops: CDR1 LNHNV, CDR2 YYDKDF (reference sequence). The CDR3 totals 17 residues. With 8 bases clipped from V and 5 bases from J, the junction kept 14 bases outside the gene matches. CDR3 sequence reads: CATFGRTGLAGVETQYF. CDR3 nucleotide sequence: TGTGCCACCTTCGGCCGGACCGGACTAGCGGGAGTGGAGACCCAGTACTTC. The complete variable domain, with remaining parts taken from reference TRBV15 and TRBJ2-5, reads DAMVIQNPRYQVTQFGKPVTLSCSQTLNHNVMYWYQQKSSQAPKLLFHYYDKDFNNEADTPDNFQSRRPNTSFCFLDIRSPGLGDTAMYLCATFGRTGLAGVETQYFGPGTRLLVL.

In this sample, this clonotype turned up a few times. This chain joins TRBV15 and TRBJ1-4; 8 bases agree with TRBD1. The CDR3 totals 15 residues. V trimming: 3 bases; J trimming: 8 bases; junction bases outside the gene matches: 8. Germline CDR1 LNHNV, CDR2 YYDKDF (reference sequence). The CDR3 DNA is TGTGCCACCAGCAGCATGGACAGGGTTCGCGAAAAACTGTTTTTT. Its protein is CATSSMDRVREKLFF.

The V call is TRBV2, the J call TRBJ2-5; D gene unclear. The tail of the sequence fits TRBJ2-7 better, so the J call may be wrong. Per germline, CDR1 SNHLY and CDR2 FYNNEI. CDR3 length: 14 residues. The CDR3 bases are TGTGCCAGCAGTGAAGCTCACGGTACCTACGAGCAGTACTTC. This gives the protein CASSEAHGTYEQYF.

The V and J genes are TRBV7-2 and TRBJ2-5; tentatively, D is TRBD1 (5 bases). The CDR3 totals 15 residues. V lost 1 base to trimming and J lost 4 bases, with 13 bases between them. Looked up from germline, CDR1 is SGHTA and CDR2 is FQGNSA. CDR3 protein: CASSLGPGRPETQYF. CDR3 nucleotides: TGTGCCAGCAGCTTAGGACCAGGGCGGCCAGAGACCCAGTACTTC.

The chain carries TRBV28 and TRBJ1-2, with unresolved D. The CDR3 is 13 residues long. The V gene's germline CDR1 is MDHEN and CDR2 SYDVKM. Trimming stripped 2 bases from V and 8 bases from J, with 12 bases between. The CDR3 DNA reads TGTGCCAGCAGTTTACGAACCTTTCGGGGCTACACCTTC. Protein product: CASSLRTFRGYTF.

In its sample, this clonotype was seen once. A single base separates this from a much larger clone, so it may be a read error. This chain links TRBV29-1 with TRBJ2-5; D remains ambiguous. Germline lookup yields CDR1 SQVTM and CDR2 ANQGSEA. The length of the CDR3 is 10 residues. The CDR3 protein is CSALEEIQYF. CDR3 in DNA: TGCAGCGCCCTAGAGGAGATCCAGTACTTC.